The T cell receptor beta chain under discussion was sequenced for a study of cytomegalovirus exposure and HLA in healthy donors. PCR was performed using 60 Vbeta and 13 Jbeta primers. The table came from immunoSEQ multiplex PCR; TCRdb's copy has only in-frame clones and leaves some out. The repertoire holds 90,000 to 110,000 clones, with nearly 80% as singletons. The CDR3 totals 12 residues. V dropped 3 bases and J dropped 2 bases, with 5 bases sitting between them. Germline V CDR1 and CDR2: MNHNS, SASEGT. The chain links TRBV6-1 to TRBJ2-7; D perhaps matches TRBD1 (5 bases). Sequencing input: PBMCs. The TCR comes from a man aged 25 to 45 in good health and CMV-seronegative. The CDR3: CASSETAYEQYF. The CDR3, as DNA: TGTGCCAGCAGTGAGACAGCCTACGAGCAGTACTTC.